A selection of T cell receptor beta chains follows, all from one sample in a study of blood T cell repertoires in COVID-19. Some clones are missing from TCRdb's copy, which holds only in-frame ones; the method was immunoSEQ multiplex PCR. The sample yields about 87,000 clones, about 87% seen once. The sequencing sample was made of peripheral blood. The receptors were gathered from a man between 35 and 55 years old with acute or convalescent COVID-19. Each CDR3 is given with its conserved first and last residue. D genes are given only for firm matches. A row's size may be missing; if present it is once, few, many or a size class.

V gene	D gene	J gene	CDR3 length	clone size	CDR3 protein	CDR3 DNA
TRBV6-1	NA	TRBJ2-3	14	NA	CASSEYAFTDTQYF	TGTGCCAGCAGTGAATACGCGTTCACAGATACGCAGTATTTT
TRBV7-2	TRBD1	TRBJ1-2	15	once	CASSTDREAIGGYTF	TGTGCCAGCAGCACAGACAGGGAGGCTATCGGTGGCTACACCTTC
TRBV19	TRBD1	TRBJ1-1	14	NA	CASRLRQGGTEAFF	TGTGCCAGTAGACTCAGACAGGGGGGCACTGAAGCTTTCTTT
TRBV2	TRBD1	TRBJ2-7	16	NA	CASRIPGQGSKGEQYF	TGTGCCAGCAGAATCCCGGGACAGGGGTCCAAGGGGGAGCAGTACTTC
TRBV2	NA	TRBJ2-5	16	NA	CASSEAAGVARETQYF	TGTGCCAGCAGTGAAGCGGCCGGAGTGGCCCGGGAGACCCAGTACTTC
TRBV4-3	NA	TRBJ1-2	13	NA	CASNYAGGYGYTF	TGCGCCAGCAACTACGCGGGGGGGTATGGCTACACCTTC
TRBV7-2	NA	TRBJ1-5	13	NA	CASSSGARQPQHF	TGTGCCAGCAGCTCAGGGGCCCGTCAGCCCCAGCATTTT
TRBV2	TRBD1	TRBJ2-7	14	NA	CASSWDRASSEQYF	TGTGCCAGCAGTTGGGACAGGGCTTCCTCCGAGCAGTACTTC
TRBV7-2	TRBD1	TRBJ1-4	14	once	CASSPGTDGEKLFF	TGTGCCAGCAGCCCTGGGACAGATGGAGAAAAACTGTTTTTT
TRBV5-1	TRBD1	TRBJ1-5	15	NA	CASSYSGGSNQPQHF	TGCGCCAGCAGCTATTCAGGGGGGAGTAATCAGCCCCAGCATTTT
TRBV18	TRBD2	TRBJ2-1	16	NA	CASSPRGTSGGDEQFF	TGTGCCAGCTCACCAAGGGGGACTAGCGGGGGCGATGAGCAGTTCTTC
TRBV9	NA	TRBJ1-2	16	NA	CASSVDPATGLGDYTF	TGTGCCAGCAGCGTAGATCCCGCAACAGGGCTGGGCGACTACACCTTC
TRBV5-1	TRBD2	TRBJ2-5	16	NA	CASSFVAGGYQETQYF	TGCGCCAGCAGCTTTGTAGCGGGAGGCTACCAAGAGACCCAGTACTTC
TRBV30	NA	TRBJ2-1	14	NA	CAWSVWLAGNEQFF	TGTGCCTGGAGTGTATGGCTAGCCGGCAATGAGCAGTTCTTC
TRBV3-1/TRBV3-2	NA	TRBJ1-1	17	many	CASSHETDSLPNTEAFF	TGTGCCAGCAGCCACGAAACGGACAGTCTGCCGAACACTGAAGCTTTCTTT